The source of this TCR beta chain is a study of memory CD4+ T cells and cytomegalovirus serostatus (dated by TCRdb to about 2019). In terms of the full investigation: A total of about 35 healthy Belgian adults, of whom 9 were CMV seropositive and approximately 24 were CMV seronegative, were included in the cohort. To replicate a published TCR-based CMV serostatus classifier, the researchers sequenced the CD4+ memory TCRbeta repertoires of a Belgian cohort whose cytomegalovirus serostatus was known. General conclusions and limits of the study: On the Belgian cohort, the classifier built on the original framework reached a median bootstrapped AUC of about 0.95, with a 95% CI of 0.76-1.00. Among the roughly 160 previously reported CMV-associated TCRbeta sequences, some 70 showed up in the CD4+ memory repertoires, with each one found in between one and five individuals. The results were interpreted as suggesting that the CMV-associated TCR signature is mostly present in the CD4+ memory repertoire. Only CD4+CD45RO+ memory cells were sequenced, in contrast to the original study, in which naive and memory CD4+ and CD8+ populations were covered. CMV serostatus prediction reached a median bootstrapped AUC of roughly 0.95 with the original framework and over 0.8 with a US-trained random forest.

The germline V gene (reference sequence) supplies CDR1 LNHDA and CDR2 SQIVND. CDR3 length: 15 amino acids, cysteine to phenylalanine. The DNA shown is the 45-base CDR3, in frame from base 1. Trimming takes 5 bases off V and 4 bases off J; junction bases not matched to a gene: 5. Single viable CD3+CD4+CD8-CD45RO+ cells were sorted as memory CD4+ T cells on a FACSAria II. To determine CMV serostatus, a Roche Elecsys assay was used that detects serum IgG against CMV pp150, pp28, p38 and p52. After the samples were thawed, total CD4+ T cells were enriched through positive selection using CD4 magnetic microbeads. The samples came from a different study that was designed specifically to examine the CD4+ T cell memory repertoire. Peripheral blood mononuclear cells were isolated and cryopreserved following standard operating procedures; serum was stored at -80 °C. The staining relied on CD3-PerCP (BW264/56), CD4-APC (RPA-T4), CD45RO-PE (UCHT1) and CD8-Pacific Orange (3B5) antibodies, and Sytox blue was used to exclude non-viable cells.

To note about this clone: The antigen it binds to is not known. No much larger clone exists at a distance of one base, and base qualities are not known.

Genomic DNA was extracted from sorted cells with the Quick-DNA Microprep Kit. Amplification of TCRbeta DNA was done with the immunoSEQ hsTCRbeta kit, following the protocol from the manufacturer. TCRbeta libraries were sequenced on an Illumina MiSeq instrument. The study's own analysis went as follows. After out-of-frame sequences were removed, some 2 million distinct TCRbeta sequences remained, averaging about 67,000 per individual. Each individual was scored according to the count of over 150 previously reported CMV-associated TCRbeta sequences and the total productive distinct TCRbeta count. A beta-binomial model was reimplemented in Python, and scikit-learn random forests with default parameters were trained on data from the US cohort. Classifier performance on the Belgian cohort was reported as the median AUC with percentile confidence intervals calculated over 10,000 bootstrap iterations. TCRdb obtained this table from immuneACCESS and retained in-frame rearrangements with V and J assigned. These tables miss some clones; where compared with another copy, unresolved V genes account for less than half of the shortfall, and the remainder is unexplained. The D gene and trimming were derived from the DNA, and the V and J assignments and clone size from that table. Counted in this sample were tens of thousands of clones; less than 85% of them appeared once. The biggest ten clones account for around 1.9% of the sample.

Sequencing used memory CD4+ T cells from blood. This TCR came from an adult in good health and CMV-seronegative. Rearrangement joined TRBV19 to TRBJ2-2, and TRBD1 aligns with 9 junction nucleotides. The sequenced DNA is TGTGCCAGTAGTTCACAGGGGGCCCTCACCGGGGAGCTGTTTTTT. This gives the protein CASSSQGALTGELFF.